This T cell receptor (beta chain) was identified in a study of regulatory T cells in long-lasting Graves disease. Overall study context: Graves' patients with a new diagnosis had received antithyroid drugs under 3 months. General observations from the study: Sharing of public clonotypes was greater in persistent patients (approximately 2,700) than in new patients (around 1,000).

The table lists this clonotype with many counts. The antigen remains unidentified. At one boundary the junction diverges from the germline segment, which might be a read error. As to time point: newly diagnosed GD, antithyroid drugs for less than 3 months. From RNA extracted from PBMCs, the TCR library was made. Combining iRepertoire HTBI primers with Arm-PCR of CDR3 regions, the authors built TCR beta libraries. TCRdb fed the multiplex PCR reads into MiXCR, producing one record per CDR3 protein. This table holds approximately 350,000 distinct CDR3 sequences, over 15% found once. The germline V gene has CDR1 SEHNR and CDR2 FQNEAQ (reference sequence). The CDR3 spans 12 residues. These data also formed part of another study, on T cells in Graves' hyperthyroidism and ophthalmopathy. Per that paper: Carried out on the TCR CDR3, a first-round RT-PCR used the HTBI primer set.

This clonotype originated in a man aged 35-49 years with Graves disease. The rearrangement uses TRBV7-9 and TRBJ2-7, with 11 nucleotides matching TRBD2. Sequenced material: peripheral blood mononuclear cells (PBMCs), taken at new diagnosis, from a patient treated with antithyroid drugs. This CDR3 is CASSYGGLAESF. CDR3 DNA: TGTGCCAGCAGCTATGGGGGACTAGCGGAATCCTTC. Supplemented by reference TRBV7-9 and TRBJ2-7, the full variable domain reads DTGVSQNPRHKITKRGQNVTFRCDPISEHNRLYWYRQTLGQGPEFLTYFQNEAQLEKSRLLSDRFSAERPKGSFSTLEIQRTEQGDSAMYLCASSYGGLAESFGPGTRLTVT.